This T cell receptor (beta chain) was observed in a study of long-term antiretroviral therapy in people with HIV. General observations from the study: After ART, diversity increased yet remained lower than transplant donor controls.

Sequencing used immunoSEQ v3.0 at survey level. TCRdb's copy holds only in-frame clones and misses some; the assay was immunoSEQ multiplex PCR. The sample yields roughly 50,000 clones, around 80% seen once. V was cut by 5 bases and J by 4 bases, with 12 bases left in between. Germline CDR1 reads SEHNR; CDR2 reads FQNEAQ (reference sequence). The CDR3 is 13 amino acids. Held in samples before DNA extraction were about 0.9-11 million cryopreserved PBMC. With regard to this clone: Its antigen is as yet unknown.

This chain links TRBV7-9 with TRBJ2-7, with D possibly being TRBD1 (5 bases). Sample: unsorted PBMCs, taken 0.8 years after starting antiretroviral therapy. The receptor comes from a woman under 30 with HIV. The CDR3 sequence is CASSLDSFYEQYF. The CDR3 nucleotides read TGTGCCAGCAGCCTTGACAGTTTTTACGAGCAGTACTTC.